Below, one T cell receptor beta chain is given with its context. Clones were read by immunoSEQ multiplex PCR, and TCRdb kept only the in-frame ones, dropping some. The data contain approximately 500,000 clones, roughly 85% of them singletons. These data originate in a study of blood T cell repertoires in COVID-19. About the study: T cells, B-cell-depleted T cells, or PBMCs supplied cDNA or gDNA.

Per germline, CDR1 LGHDT and CDR2 YNNKEL (reference sequence). The CDR3 totals 14 residues. With 3 bases removed from V and 6 bases from J, the gap between germline ends came to 12 bases. V gene TRBV3-1 (or the pseudogene TRBV3-2) combines with J gene TRBJ1-5; TRBD1 is a possible D gene (6 bases). This clonotype was obtained from a human donor in a cohort sampled during active COVID-19. Sequenced: peripheral blood. CDR3 DNA sequence: TGTGCCAGCAGCCAGAGGGGGGGAAGTCAGCCCCAGCATTTT. Its translation: CASSQRGGSQPQHF.